The 17 T cell receptor beta chains reported below all come from one sample, sequenced in a study of blood T cell repertoires in COVID-19. Sequenced by immunoSEQ multiplex PCR; TCRdb stores in-frame clones only, minus some. Seen here are under 400,000 clones, 80% to 90% observed once, and the top ten hold about 2.1%. Sequencing input: PBMCs or T cells enriched from blood (not recorded which). The receptors stem from a man aged 35 to 55 in a cohort exposed to, infected with or recovered from COVID-19 (not recorded which).

The chain combines TRBV30 with TRBJ1-4; 9 bases are shared with TRBD1. V was clipped by 0 bases and J by 8 bases; unmatched bases: 7. Germline V gene lookup returns CDR1 GTSNPN and CDR2 SVGIG (reference sequence). This CDR3 is 15 amino acids long. CDR3 DNA sequence: TGTGCCTGGAGTGTTAGTTTAGGGACAGGGGAAAAACTGTTTTTT. Protein: CAWSVSLGTGEKLFF.

The chain carries TRBV6-5 and TRBJ1-1; 7 bases align to TRBD1. V lost 2 bases, J lost 1 base, and 7 bases stayed unmatched. Per germline, CDR1 MNHEY and CDR2 SVGAGI. The CDR3 spans 16 residues. Written as DNA, the CDR3 is TGTGCCAGCAGTTACCTCAAACGACAGGGGAACACTGAAGCTTTCTTT. Protein sequence: CASSYLKRQGNTEAFF.

J is TRBJ1-4 and V is TRBV14; a weak D match, TRBD1 (6 bases). The CDR3 covers 16 residues. Looked up from germline, CDR1 is SGHDN and CDR2 is FVKESK. V gave up 1 base and J gave up 7 bases, with 16 bases separating them. In DNA, the CDR3 is TGTGCCAGCAGCCAAGTGGGGTACACAGGGATTGAAAAACTGTTTTTT. It specifies CASSQVGYTGIEKLFF.

V usage is TRBV5-1 and J usage is TRBJ2-3; no clear D. The CDR3 spans 16 residues. V was clipped by 0 bases and J by 2 bases, with 13 bases between them. Germline V gives CDR1 SGHRS, CDR2 YFSETQ. CDR3 sequence reads: CASSLVGRFSTDTQYF. The DNA of the CDR3 is TGCGCCAGCAGCTTGGTCGGCAGGTTCTCCACAGATACGCAGTATTTT.

The J gene is TRBJ1-5, the V gene TRBV15, with unresolved D. Per the germline V gene, CDR1 is LNHNV and CDR2 is YYDKDF (reference sequence). V lost 8 bases to trimming and J lost 0 bases, with 14 bases between them. The CDR3 contains 15 residues. CDR3 sequence: CATQDRADSNQPQHF. The CDR3 nucleotides read TGTGCCACCCAGGATAGAGCTGATAGCAATCAGCCCCAGCATTTT.

The V call is TRBV27, the J call TRBJ1-2, with D hard to call. V was shortened by 8 bases and J by 1 base, with 17 bases between the two germline ends. The V gene's germline CDR1 is MNHEY and CDR2 SMNVEV (reference sequence). CDR3 length: 15 residues. The CDR3 bases are TGTGCCAGCTACTCGGAATCCGGGTATAACTATGGCTACACCTTC. Translation: CASYSESGYNYGYTF.

This chain connects TRBV7-6 to TRBJ2-7; 14 nucleotides line up with TRBD2. There are 15 residues in the CDR3. Germline V lookup: CDR1 SGHVS, CDR2 FNYEAQ. With V trimmed by 1 base and J by 4 bases, 0 bases remained unmatched. Written as DNA, the CDR3 is TGTGCCAGCAGCTTAGGGACTAGCGGGAGGTACGAGCAGTACTTC. Translated, it gives CASSLGTSGRYEQYF.

This chain links TRBV29-1 with TRBJ1-1, with a possible D match to TRBD1 (5 bases). V lost 4 bases to trimming and J lost 6 bases, with 12 bases between them. Germline lookup yields CDR1 SQVTM and CDR2 ANQGSEA. This CDR3 spans 12 amino acids. The CDR3 region has the DNA TGCAGCGTTGTGGGGGGTGGAGCTGAAGCTTTCTTT. Its translation is CSVVGGGAEAFF.

This chain uses TRBV11-2 with TRBJ2-3; 7 positions match TRBD1. V lost 6 bases and J lost 2; bases outside the gene matches: 11. CDR3 length: 16 residues. Germline V lookup: CDR1 SGHAT, CDR2 FQNNGV. CDR3 coding DNA: TGTGCCAGCAGAGCAAAGACAGGGTCAAACACAGATACGCAGTATTTT. It encodes CASRAKTGSNTDTQYF.

This clone was seen a few times. The chain joins TRBV27 to TRBJ1-2, with 7 bases that match TRBD1. This CDR3 is built from 15 residues. The V gene end was trimmed by 4 bases and the J gene end by 4 bases; junction bases not matched to a gene: 9. Germline CDR1 reads MNHEY; CDR2 reads SMNVEV (reference sequence). CDR3 in amino acids: CASSSTGTVAYGYTF. The CDR3 nucleotides are TGTGCCAGCAGTTCCACCGGGACAGTTGCCTATGGCTACACCTTC.

The chain carries TRBV2 and TRBJ1-6; D call uncertain. The germline gives CDR1 SNHLY, CDR2 FYNNEI. V lost 10 bases and J lost 8, with 15 bases in between. The CDR3 covers 13 residues. CDR3 bases: TGTGCCACATCGGCCGGGGAGGATTCACCCCTCCACTTT. It is translated as CATSAGEDSPLHF.

The J gene is TRBJ2-5, the V gene TRBV10-1; TRBD2 agrees at 8 bases. The CDR3 consists of 14 residues. V dropped 4 bases and J dropped 1; count of bases not matched to a gene: 2. Germline values: CDR1 WNHNN, CDR2 SYGVQD (reference sequence). This CDR3 is CASSAGLAQETQYF. The CDR3 DNA is TGCGCCAGCAGTGCTGGACTAGCCCAAGAGACCCAGTACTTC.

CDR3 in DNA: TGTGCCAGCAGCCCTCTGGGACAGGGGACCGGGGAGCTGTTTTTT. Translating gives CASSPLGQGTGELFF. The chain employs TRBV7-8 and TRBJ2-2, with 10 nucleotides matching TRBD1. The ends lost 5 bases at V and 5 bases at J; junction bases unmatched: 5. CDR3 length: 15 amino acids. Germline-derived CDR1 and CDR2 are SGHVS and FQNEAQ. The full variable domain, its missing parts supplied by reference TRBV7-8 and TRBJ2-2, is GAGVSQSPRYKVAKRGQDVALRCDPISGHVSLFWYQQALGQGPEFLTYFQNEAQLDKSGLPSDRFFAERPEGSVSTLKIQRTQQEDSAVYLCASSPLGQGTGELFFGEGSRLTVL.

V is TRBV7-8 and J is TRBJ2-1; 12 positions match TRBD2. The CDR3 covers 19 residues. J was trimmed by 1 base and V by 1 base; bases with no gene match: 8. Germline CDR1 and CDR2: SGHVS and FQNEAQ. The CDR3 DNA is TGTGCCAGCAGCTTAGATCTAGCGGGAGGGTTTGCGTCCTACAATGAGCAGTTCTTC. This gives the protein CASSLDLAGGFASYNEQFF.

V is TRBV25-1 and J is TRBJ1-1, with 9 nucleotides matching TRBD1. J lost 2 bases, V lost 7 bases, and 5 bases had no gene match. Germline V lookup: CDR1 MGHDK, CDR2 SYGVNS. This CDR3 has 14 residues. Here the CDR3 DNA reads TGTGCCAGCAATCCGGACAGGGGAAACACTGAAGCTTTCTTT. As protein: CASNPDRGNTEAFF.

The chain links TRBV30 to TRBJ2-5; TRBD2 agrees at 7 bases. Losses at the gene ends were 1 base for V and 9 bases for J; bases not matched to a gene: 17. The CDR3 spans 16 residues. Germline assignment: CDR1 GTSNPN and CDR2 SVGIG (reference sequence). The CDR3 DNA sequence: TGTGCCTGGAGTGAGGGGAGGGCCGGTATTAGTGGGGCCCAGTACTTC. This gives the protein CAWSEGRAGISGAQYF.

V usage is TRBV18 and J usage is TRBJ2-7; no clear D. The germline V gene has CDR1 KGHSH and CDR2 LQKENI. This CDR3 is built from 15 residues. V lost 1 base and J lost 3, with 13 bases in between. The CDR3 DNA follows: TGTGCCAGCTCACCACAATCAGGTTACGGCTACGAGCAGTACTTC. This codes for CASSPQSGYGYEQYF.